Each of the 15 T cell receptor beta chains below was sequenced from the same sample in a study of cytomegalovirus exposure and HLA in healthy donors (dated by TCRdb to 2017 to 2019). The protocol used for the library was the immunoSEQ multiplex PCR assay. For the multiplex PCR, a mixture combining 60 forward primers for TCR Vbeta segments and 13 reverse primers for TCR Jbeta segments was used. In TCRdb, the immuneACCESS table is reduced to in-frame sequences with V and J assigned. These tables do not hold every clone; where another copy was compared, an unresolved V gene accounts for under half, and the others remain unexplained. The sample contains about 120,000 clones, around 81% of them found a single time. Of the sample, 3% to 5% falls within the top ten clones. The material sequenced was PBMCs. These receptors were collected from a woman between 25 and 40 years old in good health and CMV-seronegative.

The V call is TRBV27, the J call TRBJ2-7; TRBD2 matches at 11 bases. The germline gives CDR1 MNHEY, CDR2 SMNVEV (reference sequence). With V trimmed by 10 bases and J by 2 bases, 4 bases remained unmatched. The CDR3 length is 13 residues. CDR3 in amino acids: CATGGLAAYEQYF. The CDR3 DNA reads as TGTGCCACCGGGGGACTAGCGGCCTACGAGCAGTACTTC.

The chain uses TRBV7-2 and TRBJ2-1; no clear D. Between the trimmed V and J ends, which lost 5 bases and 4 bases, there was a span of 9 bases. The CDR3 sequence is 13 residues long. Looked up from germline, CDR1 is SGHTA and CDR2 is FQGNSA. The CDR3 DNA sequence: TGTGCCAGCAGCCCCTATGAGTACAATGAGCAGTTCTTC. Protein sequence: CASSPYEYNEQFF.

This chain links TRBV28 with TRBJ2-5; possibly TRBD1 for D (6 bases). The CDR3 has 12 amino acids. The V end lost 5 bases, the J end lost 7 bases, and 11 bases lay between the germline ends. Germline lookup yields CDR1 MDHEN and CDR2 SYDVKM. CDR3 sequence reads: CASSPRQATQYF. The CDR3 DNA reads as TGTGCCAGCAGTCCGCGACAGGCGACCCAGTACTTC.

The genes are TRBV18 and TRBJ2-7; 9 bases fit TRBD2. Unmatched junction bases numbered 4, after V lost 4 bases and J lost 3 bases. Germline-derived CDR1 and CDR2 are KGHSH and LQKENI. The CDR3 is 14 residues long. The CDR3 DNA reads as TGTGCCAGCTCACAGGGACTAGCTAACTACGAGCAGTACTTC. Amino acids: CASSQGLANYEQYF.

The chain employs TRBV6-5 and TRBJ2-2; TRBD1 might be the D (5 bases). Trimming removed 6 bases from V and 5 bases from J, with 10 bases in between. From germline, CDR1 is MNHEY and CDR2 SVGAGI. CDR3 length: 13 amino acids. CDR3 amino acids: CASRPRATGELFF. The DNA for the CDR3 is TGTGCCAGCAGACCCAGGGCGACCGGGGAGCTGTTTTTT.

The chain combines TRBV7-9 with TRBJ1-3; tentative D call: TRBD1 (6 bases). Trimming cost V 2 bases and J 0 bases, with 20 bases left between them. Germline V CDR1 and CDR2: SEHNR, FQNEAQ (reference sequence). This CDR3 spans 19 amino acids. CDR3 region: CASSLYGQPYIHSGNTIYF. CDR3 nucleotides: TGTGCCAGCAGCTTATACGGACAGCCATACATCCACTCTGGAAACACCATATATTTT.

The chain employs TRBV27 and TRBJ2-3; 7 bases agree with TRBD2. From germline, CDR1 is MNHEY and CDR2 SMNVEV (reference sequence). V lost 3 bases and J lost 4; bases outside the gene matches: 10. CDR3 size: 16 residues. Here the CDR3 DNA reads TGTGCCAGCAGTTTTCTGGGCGGGAGCTCAGCAGATACGCAGTATTTT. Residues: CASSFLGGSSADTQYF.

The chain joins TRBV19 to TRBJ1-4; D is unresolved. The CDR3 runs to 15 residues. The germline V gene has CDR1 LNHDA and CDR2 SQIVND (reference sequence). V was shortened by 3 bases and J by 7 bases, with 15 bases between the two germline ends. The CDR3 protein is CASSIPWKEGEKLFF. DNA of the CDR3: TGTGCCAGTAGTATCCCTTGGAAGGAGGGTGAAAAACTGTTTTTT.

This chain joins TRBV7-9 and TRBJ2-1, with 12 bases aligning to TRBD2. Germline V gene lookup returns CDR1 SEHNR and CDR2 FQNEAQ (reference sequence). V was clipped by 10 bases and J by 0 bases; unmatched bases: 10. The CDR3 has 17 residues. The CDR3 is CATSGTSGLSSYNEQFF. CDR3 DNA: TGTGCCACTTCCGGGACTAGCGGGTTGAGCTCCTACAATGAGCAGTTCTTC. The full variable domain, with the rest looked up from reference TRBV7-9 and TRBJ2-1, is DTGVSQNPRHKITKRGQNVTFRCDPISEHNRLYWYRQTLGQGPEFLTYFQNEAQLEKSRLLSDRFSAERPKGSFSTLEIQRTEQGDSAMYLCATSGTSGLSSYNEQFFGPGTRLTVL.

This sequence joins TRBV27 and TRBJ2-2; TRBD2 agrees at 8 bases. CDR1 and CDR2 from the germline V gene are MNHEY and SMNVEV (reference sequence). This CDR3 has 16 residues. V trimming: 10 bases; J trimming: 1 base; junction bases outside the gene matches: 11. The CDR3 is CATGVLLAENTGELFF. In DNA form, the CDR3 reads TGTGCCACCGGTGTTCTACTAGCGGAGAACACCGGGGAGCTGTTTTTT.

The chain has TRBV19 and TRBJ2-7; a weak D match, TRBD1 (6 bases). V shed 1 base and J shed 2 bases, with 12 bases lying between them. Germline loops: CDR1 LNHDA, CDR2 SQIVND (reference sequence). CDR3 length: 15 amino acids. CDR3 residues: CASSIGAGDPYEQYF. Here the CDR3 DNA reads TGTGCCAGTAGTATAGGGGCAGGGGATCCCTACGAGCAGTACTTC.

The CDR3 coding sequence is TGTGCCAGCTCCGGGACTAGTAGTCCAGATACGCAGTATTTT. Its translation: CASSGTSSPDTQYF. The chain recombines TRBV2 with TRBJ2-3; 8 nucleotides match TRBD2. The CDR3 is made up of 14 amino acids. CDR1 and CDR2 (germline): SNHLY, FYNNEI. Trimming removed 8 bases from V and 4 bases from J; junction bases left unmatched: 8. The variable domain in full, completed from reference TRBV2 and TRBJ2-3, reads EPEVTQTPSHQVTQMGQEVILRCVPISNHLYFYWYRQILGQKVEFLVSFYNNEISEKSEIFDDQFSVERPDGSNFTLKIRSTKLEDSAMYFCASSGTSSPDTQYFGPGTRLTVL.

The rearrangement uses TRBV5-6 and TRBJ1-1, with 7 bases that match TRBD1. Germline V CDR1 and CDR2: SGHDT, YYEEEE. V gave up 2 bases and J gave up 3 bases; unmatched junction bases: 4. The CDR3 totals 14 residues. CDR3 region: CASSFFDRDTEAFF. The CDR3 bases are TGTGCCAGCAGCTTTTTTGACAGGGACACTGAAGCTTTCTTT.

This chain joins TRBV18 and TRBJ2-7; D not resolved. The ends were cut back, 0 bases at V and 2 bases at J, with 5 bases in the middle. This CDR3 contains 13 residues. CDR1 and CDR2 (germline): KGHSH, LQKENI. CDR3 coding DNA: TGTGCCAGCTCACCACCGAGCGCCTACGAGCAGTACTTC. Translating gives CASSPPSAYEQYF.

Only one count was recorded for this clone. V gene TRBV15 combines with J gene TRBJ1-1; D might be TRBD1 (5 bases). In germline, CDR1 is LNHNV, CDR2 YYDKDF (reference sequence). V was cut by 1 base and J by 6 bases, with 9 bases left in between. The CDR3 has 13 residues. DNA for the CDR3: TGTGCCACCAGCAGAGCAGGGCATCCTGAAGCTTTCTTT. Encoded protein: CATSRAGHPEAFF.